What follows describes a single T cell receptor beta chain. The antigen this receptor binds is unknown. There are no base qualities to consult, and no much larger clone falls within one base. Genomic DNA was isolated from the sorted cells so that the TCRbeta CDR3 region could be sequenced. TCRbeta CDR3 regions were sequenced using the immunoSEQ Assay. Not all clones reach the TCRdb copy of this immuneACCESS table, which keeps in-frame sequences only. Checked studies attribute under half of the gap to unresolved V genes and leave the rest unexplained. For this sample there are more than 65,000 clones; roughly 90% appear just once. The leading ten clones occupy about 10% of the sample. The trial excluded patients who had a history of autoimmune disease or who were on systemic immunosuppression. Peripheral blood for TCR sequencing was collected from all dose cohorts at baseline, on cycle 4 day 1, and on cycle 7 day 1. The samples were drawn from a first-in-human, open-label, multicenter phase I dose-escalation trial of ivuxolimab. Adults with locally advanced or metastatic melanoma, renal cell carcinoma, hepatocellular carcinoma or head and neck squamous cell carcinoma were enrolled in the trial. Before TCR sequencing, CD4+ T cells and CD8+ T cells from peripheral blood were sorted into separate populations.

This sample was included in a study of OX40 agonist ivuxolimab in advanced cancers. As for the study more broadly: The costimulatory receptor OX40 (CD134) was targeted by ivuxolimab, a fully human IgG2 agonistic monoclonal antibody. Intravenous ivuxolimab was administered to patients every 2 weeks at six dose levels: 0.01, 0.1, 0.3, 1.5, 3 and 10 mg/kg. Among the 52 dose-escalation patients, about 19 had hepatocellular carcinoma, some 15 melanoma, 9 renal cell carcinoma and 9 head and neck cancer. In the dose-escalation cohort, around four fifths of patients were male, and the mean age was 60 years with a range of roughly 20 to 80. Patients were allowed to have had prior anti-PD-1, anti-PD-L1 or anti-CTLA-4 therapy, and more than 30% of the dose-escalation patients had previously received checkpoint inhibitors. Partial responses occurred in three dose-escalation patients: two with cutaneous melanoma and one with hepatocellular carcinoma. Peripheral TCRbeta sequencing was intended to test whether TCR sequence diversity was altered and clonal T-cell expansion was caused by ivuxolimab. The paper describes the monotherapy dose-escalation part (N of about 55 patients) of the phase I trial of ivuxolimab. Beyond this particular receptor, the publication reports: After ivuxolimab, more expanded clones were found on average in CD8+ T cells than in CD4+ T cells. In partial responders in the 0.1-3.0 mg/kg groups, normalized peripheral clonal expansion was found to be among the lowest, especially among CD8+ T cells. The antigen specificity of the peripheral T cells that underwent clonal expansion was not determined. At doses of 0.1 to 3.0 mg/kg, clonal expansion of both CD4+ and CD8+ T cells in blood was seen between baseline and week 6. Low levels of normalized T-cell clonal expansion were also seen in some patients who did not respond.

The CDR3 numbers 15 residues from cysteine through phenylalanine. Solely the CDR3 DNA is kept, with 45 bases framed from the first base. Looking up the germline V gene yields CDR1 MDHEN and CDR2 SYDVKM. Germline trimming: 7 bases from V, 0 bases from J; junction bases outside gene matches: 6. This TCR came from an adult with an advanced solid tumor such as melanoma, head and neck, liver or kidney cancer. The receptor chain draws on TRBV28 and TRBJ2-3; the junction holds 8 bases that match TRBD2. The material was CD4+ or CD8+ T cells sorted from blood, obtained in a trial of the OX40 agonist ivuxolimab. For the CDR3, the sequence is CASTVSGTSTDTQYF. The DNA is as follows: TGTGCCAGCACCGTTAGCGGGACTAGCACAGATACGCAGTATTTT. This CDR3, with the reference TRBV28 and TRBJ2-3 proteins standing in past its ends, gives the full variable domain DVKVTQSSRYLVKRTGEKVFLECVQDMDHENMFWYRQDPGLGLRLIYFSYDVKMKEKGDIPEGYSVSREKKERFSLILESASTNQTSMYLCASTVSGTSTDTQYFGPGTRLTVL.